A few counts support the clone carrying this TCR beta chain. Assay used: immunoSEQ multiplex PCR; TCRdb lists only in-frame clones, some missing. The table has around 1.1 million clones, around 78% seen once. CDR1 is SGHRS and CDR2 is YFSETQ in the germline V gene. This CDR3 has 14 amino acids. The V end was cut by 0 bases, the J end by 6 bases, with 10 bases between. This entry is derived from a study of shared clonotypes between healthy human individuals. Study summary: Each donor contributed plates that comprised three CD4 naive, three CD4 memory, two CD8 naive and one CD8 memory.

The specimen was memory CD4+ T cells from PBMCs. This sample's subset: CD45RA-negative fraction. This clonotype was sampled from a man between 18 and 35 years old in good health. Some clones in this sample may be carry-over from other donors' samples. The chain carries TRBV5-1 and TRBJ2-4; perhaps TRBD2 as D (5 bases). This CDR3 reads CASSLAEGGNIQYF. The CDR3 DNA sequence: TGCGCCAGCAGCTTGGCCGAGGGTGGAAACATTCAGTACTTC.